A selection of T cell receptor beta chains follows, all from one sample in a study of cytomegalovirus exposure and HLA in healthy donors. Sequencing used immunoSEQ multiplex PCR; TCRdb keeps in-frame clones, though not all of them. The sample lists some 110,000 clones, approximately 79% seen once, with approximately 6.9% in the top ten. Sample: PBMCs. The receptors originated from a man under 40 in good health and CMV-seropositive. CDR3s include the opening cysteine and the closing phenylalanine or tryptophan. Each record gives: J gene, V gene, clone size, D gene, CDR3 protein, CDR3 DNA. A D gene is named only where the DNA matches it firmly. Size tells how often a clone was seen (once, few, many) or the class of an expanded clone, and some rows leave it out.

J gene: TRBJ2-2
V gene: TRBV14
clone size: few
D gene: .
CDR3 protein: CASSQGRNTGELFF
CDR3 DNA: TGTGCCAGCAGCCAAGGTAGAAACACCGGGGAGCTGTTTTTT

J gene: TRBJ2-1
V gene: TRBV30
clone size: .
D gene: .
CDR3 protein: CAWREGVSYNEQFF
CDR3 DNA: TGTGCCTGGAGGGAGGGAGTCTCCTACAATGAGCAGTTCTTC

J gene: TRBJ2-1
V gene: TRBV5-4
clone size: .
D gene: .
CDR3 protein: CASSLATKGEQFF
CDR3 DNA: TGTGCCAGCAGCTTGGCGACTAAGGGAGAGCAGTTCTTC

J gene: TRBJ2-4
V gene: TRBV5-1
clone size: few
D gene: .
CDR3 protein: CASSLLGAGSAKNIQYF
CDR3 DNA: TGCGCCAGCAGCTTATTGGGGGCAGGGTCAGCCAAAAACATTCAGTACTTC

J gene: TRBJ2-5
V gene: TRBV6-5
clone size: .
D gene: .
CDR3 protein: CASSLSGGAFETQYF
CDR3 DNA: TGTGCCAGCAGTTTATCTGGGGGGGCCTTTGAGACCCAGTACTTC

J gene: TRBJ1-6
V gene: TRBV9
clone size: .
D gene: TRBD1
CDR3 protein: CASSPRTGRGNSPLHF
CDR3 DNA: TGTGCCAGCAGCCCTCGGACAGGGAGGGGTAATTCACCCCTCCACTTT

J gene: TRBJ2-7
V gene: TRBV9
clone size: .
D gene: TRBD1
CDR3 protein: CASSVGGTGRDEQYF
CDR3 DNA: TGTGCCAGCAGCGTAGGGGGGACAGGGAGGGACGAGCAGTACTTC

J gene: TRBJ1-6
V gene: TRBV2
clone size: few
D gene: .
CDR3 protein: CASRGSNSLLHF
CDR3 DNA: TGTGCCAGCAGGGGCTCTAATTCACTCCTCCACTTT

J gene: TRBJ1-1
V gene: TRBV9
clone size: .
D gene: .
CDR3 protein: CASSPPMNTEAFF
CDR3 DNA: TGTGCCAGCAGCCCTCCTATGAACACTGAAGCTTTCTTT

J gene: TRBJ2-2
V gene: TRBV5-4
clone size: .
D gene: .
CDR3 protein: CASSLAGTGELFF
CDR3 DNA: TGTGCCAGCAGCTTGGCCGGGACCGGGGAGCTGTTTTTT

J gene: TRBJ1-5
V gene: TRBV27
clone size: .
D gene: TRBD1
CDR3 protein: CASSAGTGGLQPQHF
CDR3 DNA: TGTGCCAGCAGCGCCGGGACAGGGGGCCTGCAGCCCCAGCATTTT

J gene: TRBJ2-1
V gene: TRBV6-1
clone size: .
D gene: TRBD2
CDR3 protein: CVAGRGYNEQFF
CDR3 DNA: TGTGTCGCGGGGCGGGGGTACAATGAGCAGTTCTTC

J gene: TRBJ2-7
V gene: TRBV4-2
clone size: .
D gene: TRBD2
CDR3 protein: CASSPGLAGVYEQYF
CDR3 DNA: TGTGCCAGCAGCCCCGGACTAGCGGGGGTTTACGAGCAGTACTTC

J gene: TRBJ2-1
V gene: TRBV12-5
clone size: .
D gene: TRBD2
CDR3 protein: CASGLFPSTSGVSYNEQFF
CDR3 DNA: TGTGCTAGTGGTTTATTCCCCTCGACTAGCGGGGTCTCCTACAATGAGCAGTTCTTC

J gene: TRBJ1-4
V gene: TRBV27
clone size: .
D gene: .
CDR3 protein: CASSPVRNEKLFF
CDR3 DNA: TGTGCCAGCAGTCCAGTGCGGAATGAAAAACTGTTTTTT

J gene: TRBJ2-7
V gene: TRBV5-5
clone size: .
D gene: .
CDR3 protein: CASSFSGNPAYEQYF
CDR3 DNA: TGTGCCAGCAGCTTTTCGGGGAATCCCGCCTACGAGCAGTACTTC

J gene: TRBJ2-2
V gene: TRBV12-5
clone size: .
D gene: .
CDR3 protein: CASGLPRGASNTGELFF
CDR3 DNA: TGTGCTAGTGGTTTGCCCCGGGGGGCATCGAACACCGGGGAGCTGTTTTTT